These T cell receptor beta chains were read from a single sample in a study of cytomegalovirus exposure and HLA in healthy donors. Profiled with immunoSEQ multiplex PCR; TCRdb holds only in-frame clones, not every one. The profile shows approximately 190,000 clones, 77% of them singletons. The sample comprised PBMCs. These TCRs come from a woman in her thirties in good health and CMV-seropositive. Each CDR3 is given with its conserved first and last residue. Each record gives: clone size, V gene, J gene, D gene, CDR3 DNA, CDR3 protein. The D gene is left open where the match is weak. A clone size is listed for some rows: how often the clone was seen (once, few, many), or a class if it is expanded.

>NA|TRBV7-9|TRBJ1-1|NA
TGTGCCAGCAGCTTAGGGAGTGCGATGAACACTGAAGCTTTCTTT
CASSLGSAMNTEAFF
>NA|TRBV7-3|TRBJ1-1|TRBD1
TGTGCCAGCAGCTCCGACAGGGGGGCTGAAGCTTTCTTT
CASSSDRGAEAFF
>once|TRBV28|TRBJ1-1|NA
TGTGCCAGCAGTTTACCAGGGCCCCCTGAAGCTTTCTTT
CASSLPGPPEAFF
>NA|TRBV5-4|TRBJ2-1|TRBD2
TGTGCCAGCAGCGTAGGGACTAGCGGGTACAATGAGCAGTTCTTC
CASSVGTSGYNEQFF
>NA|TRBV7-8|TRBJ1-4|NA
TGTGCCAGCAGCGCCAATTGGGGGCTAAGATCCCTTAATGAAAAACTGTTTTTT
CASSANWGLRSLNEKLFF
>NA|TRBV28|TRBJ2-3|TRBD1
TGTGCCAGCAGTAGGACCGGGACAGGCGATACGACTACGCAGTATTTT
CASSRTGTGDTTTQYF
>once|TRBV14|TRBJ2-7|NA
TGTGCCAGCAGCCCTGACCGAACAGGGCCCCGCTCCTACGAGCAGTACTTC
CASSPDRTGPRSYEQYF
>NA|TRBV13|TRBJ2-5|TRBD2
TGTGCCAGCAGCATCGGACTAGCGGGGGCCCACGAAGAGACCCAGTACTTC
CASSIGLAGAHEETQYF
>few|TRBV19|TRBJ2-7|NA
TGTGCCAGTCGGTCTAAGCAGTACTTC
CASRSKQYF
>NA|TRBV7-2|TRBJ2-4|TRBD2
TGTGCCAGCAGCGAAGGACTAGCCACGTTGCACATTCAGTACTTC
CASSEGLATLHIQYF
>NA|TRBV19|TRBJ1-5|NA
TGTGCCAGTAGTGGAAGACAGGTGCTTCCTAATCAGCCCCAGCATTTT
CASSGRQVLPNQPQHF
>NA|TRBV28|TRBJ1-2|TRBD1
TGTGCCAGCAGTTTCGGTTGGCCGACAGGGATTTTGGATGGCTACACCTTC
CASSFGWPTGILDGYTF
>NA|TRBV6-5|TRBJ2-1|TRBD2
TGTGCCAGCAGTTACTCGCAAGCGGGAGGGACCAATGAGCAGTTCTTC
CASSYSQAGGTNEQFF
>NA|TRBV19|TRBJ1-4|NA
TGTGCCAGTAAGGGGGTTGCAACTAATGAAAAACTGTTTTTT
CASKGVATNEKLFF